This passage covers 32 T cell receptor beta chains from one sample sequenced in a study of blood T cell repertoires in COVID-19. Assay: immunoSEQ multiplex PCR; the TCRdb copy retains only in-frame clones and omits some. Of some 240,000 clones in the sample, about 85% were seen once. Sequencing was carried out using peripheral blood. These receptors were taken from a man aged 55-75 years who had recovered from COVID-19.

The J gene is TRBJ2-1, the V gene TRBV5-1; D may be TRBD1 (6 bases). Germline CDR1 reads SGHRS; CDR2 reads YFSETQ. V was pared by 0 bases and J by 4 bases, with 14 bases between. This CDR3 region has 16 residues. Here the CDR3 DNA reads TGCGCCAGCAGCTTGGTGGCAGGGGCAGGTTACAATGAGCAGTTCTTC. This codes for CASSLVAGAGYNEQFF.

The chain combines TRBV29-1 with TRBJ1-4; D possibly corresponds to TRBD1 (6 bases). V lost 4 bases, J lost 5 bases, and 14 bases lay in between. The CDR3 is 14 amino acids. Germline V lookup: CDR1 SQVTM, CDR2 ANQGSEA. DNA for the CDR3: TGCAGCGTTGCGCTCGGACAGAGGAATGAAAAACTGTTTTTT. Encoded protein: CSVALGQRNEKLFF.

The CDR3 sequence is CASGRVGERGYTF. The DNA for the CDR3 is TGCGCCAGCGGGAGGGTTGGGGAACGTGGCTACACCTTC. This chain connects TRBV5-1 to TRBJ1-2; D not resolved. The V and J ends lost 7 bases and 7 bases respectively, with 17 bases between them. Germline-derived CDR1 and CDR2 are SGHRS and YFSETQ. The CDR3 extends over 13 amino acids.

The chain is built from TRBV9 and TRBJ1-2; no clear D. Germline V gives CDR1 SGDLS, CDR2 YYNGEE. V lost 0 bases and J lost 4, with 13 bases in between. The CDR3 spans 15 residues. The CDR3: CASSVGTAPTYGYTF. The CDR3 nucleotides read TGTGCCAGCAGCGTAGGGACTGCGCCGACCTATGGCTACACCTTC.

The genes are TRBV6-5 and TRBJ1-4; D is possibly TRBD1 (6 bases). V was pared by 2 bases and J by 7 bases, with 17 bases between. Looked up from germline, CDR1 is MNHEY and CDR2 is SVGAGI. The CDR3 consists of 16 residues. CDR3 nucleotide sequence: TGTGCCAGCAGTTACAGAAGACAGGCCTCGGGTGAAAAACTGTTTTTT. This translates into CASSYRRQASGEKLFF.

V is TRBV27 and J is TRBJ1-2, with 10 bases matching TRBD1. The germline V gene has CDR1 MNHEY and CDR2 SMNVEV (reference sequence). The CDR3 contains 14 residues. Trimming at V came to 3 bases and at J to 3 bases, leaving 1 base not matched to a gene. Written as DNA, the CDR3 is TGTGCCAGCAGTTTTGGGACAGGGGACTATGGCTACACCTTC. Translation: CASSFGTGDYGYTF.

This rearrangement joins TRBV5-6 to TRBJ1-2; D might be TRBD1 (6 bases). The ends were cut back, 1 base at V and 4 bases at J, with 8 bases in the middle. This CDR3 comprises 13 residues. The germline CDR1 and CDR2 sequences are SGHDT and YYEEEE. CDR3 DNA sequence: TGTGCCAGCAGCTTGCAGGGGCTCTATGGCTACACCTTC. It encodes CASSLQGLYGYTF.

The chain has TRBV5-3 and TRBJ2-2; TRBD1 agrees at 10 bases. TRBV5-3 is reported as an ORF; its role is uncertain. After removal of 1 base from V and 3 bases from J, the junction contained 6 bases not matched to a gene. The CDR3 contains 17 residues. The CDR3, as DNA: TGTGCCAGAAGCTTGTTTTCGACAGGGGGCCACACCGGGGAGCTGTTTTTT. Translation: CARSLFSTGGHTGELFF.

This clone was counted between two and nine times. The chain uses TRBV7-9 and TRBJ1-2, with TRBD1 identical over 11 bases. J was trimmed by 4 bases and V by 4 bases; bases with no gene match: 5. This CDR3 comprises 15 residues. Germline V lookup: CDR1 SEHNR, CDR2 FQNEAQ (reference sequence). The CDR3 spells CASSSRDRGIYGYTF. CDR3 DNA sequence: TGTGCCAGCAGCTCACGGGACAGGGGGATCTATGGCTACACCTTC.

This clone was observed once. DNA of the CDR3: TGTGCCAGTAGTGCACAGGGGTTGGGCACTGAAGCTTTCTTT. Protein: CASSAQGLGTEAFF. The chain joins TRBV19 to TRBJ1-1; 7 bases are shared with TRBD1. Germline trimming cut 5 bases from V and 4 bases from J; bases unmatched to any gene: 7. CDR1 and CDR2 (germline): LNHDA, SQIVND (reference sequence). This CDR3 has 14 amino acids.

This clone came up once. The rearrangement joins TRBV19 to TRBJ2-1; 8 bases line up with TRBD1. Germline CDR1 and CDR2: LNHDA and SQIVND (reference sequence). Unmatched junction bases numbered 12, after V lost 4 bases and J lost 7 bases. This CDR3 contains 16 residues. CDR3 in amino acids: CASSTFGGQGRNEQFF. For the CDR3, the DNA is TGTGCCAGTAGTACCTTTGGAGGACAGGGCAGGAATGAGCAGTTCTTC.

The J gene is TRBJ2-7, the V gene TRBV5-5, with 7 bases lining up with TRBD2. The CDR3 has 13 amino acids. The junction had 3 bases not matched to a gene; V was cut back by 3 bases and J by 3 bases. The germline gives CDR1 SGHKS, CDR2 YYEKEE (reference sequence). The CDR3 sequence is CASSSSGGYEQYF. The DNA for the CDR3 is TGTGCCAGCAGCTCCTCGGGGGGCTACGAGCAGTACTTC.

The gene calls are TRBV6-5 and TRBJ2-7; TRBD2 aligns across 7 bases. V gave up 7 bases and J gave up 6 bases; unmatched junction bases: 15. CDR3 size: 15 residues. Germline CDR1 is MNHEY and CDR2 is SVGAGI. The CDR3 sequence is CASNRREGSFGEQYF. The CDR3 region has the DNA TGTGCCAGCAACCGAAGGGAGGGTTCATTCGGCGAGCAGTACTTC.

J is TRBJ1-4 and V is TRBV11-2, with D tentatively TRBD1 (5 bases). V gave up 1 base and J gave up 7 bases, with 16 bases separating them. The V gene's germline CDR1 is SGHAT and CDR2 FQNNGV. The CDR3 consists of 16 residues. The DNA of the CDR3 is TGTGCCAGCAGCTTAGTTTCTTGGGGGGGAAGTGAAAAACTGTTTTTT. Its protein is CASSLVSWGGSEKLFF.

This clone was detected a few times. CDR3 sequence (DNA): TGTGCCAGCAGCTTAGTGGGGGGGCACGGTGAGCAGTTCTTC. It translates to CASSLVGGHGEQFF. The rearrangement joins TRBV7-2 to TRBJ2-1; D is possibly TRBD2 (7 bases). The V gene lost 1 base and the J gene lost 9 bases, with 13 bases spanning the gap. CDR1 and CDR2 (germline): SGHTA, FQGNSA. This CDR3 spans 14 amino acids.

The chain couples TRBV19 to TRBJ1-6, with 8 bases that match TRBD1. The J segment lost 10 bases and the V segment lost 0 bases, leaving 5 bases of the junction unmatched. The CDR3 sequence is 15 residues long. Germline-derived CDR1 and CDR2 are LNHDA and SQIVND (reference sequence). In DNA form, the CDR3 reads TGTGCCAGTAGTATAGATCACAGGGGGATATCACCCCTCCACTTT. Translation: CASSIDHRGISPLHF. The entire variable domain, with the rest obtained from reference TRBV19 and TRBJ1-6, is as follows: DGGITQSPKYLFRKEGQNVTLSCEQNLNHDAMYWYRQDPGQGLRLIYYSQIVNDFQKGDIAEGYSVSREKKESFPLTVTSAQKNPTAFYLCASSIDHRGISPLHFGNGTRLTVT.

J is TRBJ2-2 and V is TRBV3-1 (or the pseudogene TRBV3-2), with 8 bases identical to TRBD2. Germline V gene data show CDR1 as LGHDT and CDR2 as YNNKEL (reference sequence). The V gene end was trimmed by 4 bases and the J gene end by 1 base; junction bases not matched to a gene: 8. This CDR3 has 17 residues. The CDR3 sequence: CASSRTRTSGNTGELFF. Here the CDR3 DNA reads TGTGCCAGCAGCCGGACAAGAACTAGCGGGAACACCGGGGAGCTGTTTTTT.

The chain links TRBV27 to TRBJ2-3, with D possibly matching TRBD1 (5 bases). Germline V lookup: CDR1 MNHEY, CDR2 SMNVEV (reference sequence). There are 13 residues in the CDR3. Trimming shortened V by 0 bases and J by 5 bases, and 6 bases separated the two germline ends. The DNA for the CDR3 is TGTGCCAGCAGTTTATCAGGACAAGATACGCAGTATTTT. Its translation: CASSLSGQDTQYF.

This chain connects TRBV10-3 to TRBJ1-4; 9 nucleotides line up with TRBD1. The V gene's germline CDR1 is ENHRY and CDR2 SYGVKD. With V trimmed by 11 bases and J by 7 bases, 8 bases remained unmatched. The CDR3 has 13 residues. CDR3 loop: CASAGTGSEKLFF. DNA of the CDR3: TGTGCCTCAGCCGGGACAGGGAGTGAAAAACTGTTTTTT.

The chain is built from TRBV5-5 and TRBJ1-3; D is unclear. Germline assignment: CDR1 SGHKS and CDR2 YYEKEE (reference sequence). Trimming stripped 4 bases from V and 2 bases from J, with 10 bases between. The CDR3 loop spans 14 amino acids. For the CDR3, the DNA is TGTGCCAGCAGCCGGAGTGGTCCTGGAAACACCATATATTTT. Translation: CASSRSGPGNTIYF.

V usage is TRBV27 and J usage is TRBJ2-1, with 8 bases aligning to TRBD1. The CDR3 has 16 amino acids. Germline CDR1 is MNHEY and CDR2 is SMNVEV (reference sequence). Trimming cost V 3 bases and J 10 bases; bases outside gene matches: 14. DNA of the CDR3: TGTGCCAGCAGTTTTGGATCCGGGACAGGCCGCTGGGAGCAGTTCTTC. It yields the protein CASSFGSGTGRWEQFF.

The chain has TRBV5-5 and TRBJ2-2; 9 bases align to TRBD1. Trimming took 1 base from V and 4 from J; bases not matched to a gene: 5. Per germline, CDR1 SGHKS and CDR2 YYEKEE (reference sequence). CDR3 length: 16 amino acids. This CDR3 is CASSLRGTGPTGELFF. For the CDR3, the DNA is TGTGCCAGCAGCTTGAGAGGGACAGGGCCCACCGGGGAGCTGTTTTTT.

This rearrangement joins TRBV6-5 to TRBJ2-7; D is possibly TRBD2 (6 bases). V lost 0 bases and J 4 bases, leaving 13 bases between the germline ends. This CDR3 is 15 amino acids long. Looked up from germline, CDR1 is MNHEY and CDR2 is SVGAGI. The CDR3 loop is CASSYSGTDGYEQYF. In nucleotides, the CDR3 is TGTGCCAGCAGTTACTCCGGGACTGACGGTTACGAGCAGTACTTC.

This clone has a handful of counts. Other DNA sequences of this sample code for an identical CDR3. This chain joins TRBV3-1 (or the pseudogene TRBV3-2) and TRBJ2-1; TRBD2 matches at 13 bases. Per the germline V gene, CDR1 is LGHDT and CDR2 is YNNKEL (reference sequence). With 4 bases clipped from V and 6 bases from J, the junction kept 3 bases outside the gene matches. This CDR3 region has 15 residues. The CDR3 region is CASSRTSGGSNEQFF. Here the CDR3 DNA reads TGTGCCAGCAGCCGGACTAGCGGGGGATCCAATGAGCAGTTCTTC.

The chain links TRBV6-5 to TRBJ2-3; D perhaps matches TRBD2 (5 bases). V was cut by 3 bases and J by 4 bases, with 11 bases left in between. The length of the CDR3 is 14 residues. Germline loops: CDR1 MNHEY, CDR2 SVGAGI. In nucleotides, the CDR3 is TGTGCCAGCAGTTATTTTGAGGGCTCAGATACGCAGTATTTT. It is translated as CASSYFEGSDTQYF.

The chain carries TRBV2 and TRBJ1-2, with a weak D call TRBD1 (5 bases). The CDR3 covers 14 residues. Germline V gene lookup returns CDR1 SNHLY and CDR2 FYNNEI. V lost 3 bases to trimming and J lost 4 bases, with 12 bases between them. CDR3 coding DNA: TGTGCCAGCAGTGAGAGAAGGGGTCGCTATGGCTACACCTTC. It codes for CASSERRGRYGYTF.

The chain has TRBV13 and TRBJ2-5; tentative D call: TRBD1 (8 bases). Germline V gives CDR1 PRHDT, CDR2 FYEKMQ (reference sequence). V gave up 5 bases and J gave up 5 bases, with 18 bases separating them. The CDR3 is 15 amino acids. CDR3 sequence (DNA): TGTGCCAGCAGCCACCGACAGGGGAGGGAGGAGACCCAGTACTTC. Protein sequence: CASSHRQGREETQYF.

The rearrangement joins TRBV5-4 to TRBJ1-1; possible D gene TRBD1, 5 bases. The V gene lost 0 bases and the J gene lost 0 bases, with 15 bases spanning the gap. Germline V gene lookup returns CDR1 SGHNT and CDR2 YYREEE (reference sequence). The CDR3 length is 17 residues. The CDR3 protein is CASSLAVPGRMNTEAFF. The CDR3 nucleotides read TGTGCCAGCAGCTTGGCCGTGCCAGGGCGGATGAACACTGAAGCTTTCTTT.

As DNA, the CDR3 is TGTGCCAGCAGCAGGGGACAGGGCTATGGCTACACCTTC. Its translation is CASSRGQGYGYTF. This chain joins TRBV5-4 and TRBJ1-2, with 9 nucleotides matching TRBD1. The CDR3 sequence is 13 residues long. V lost 4 bases to trimming and J lost 4 bases; unmatched junction nucleotides: 2. The germline CDR1 and CDR2 sequences are SGHNT and YYREEE (reference sequence).

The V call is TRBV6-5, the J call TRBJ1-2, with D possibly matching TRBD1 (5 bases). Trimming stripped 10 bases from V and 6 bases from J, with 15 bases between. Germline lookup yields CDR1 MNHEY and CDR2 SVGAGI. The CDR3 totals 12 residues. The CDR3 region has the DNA TGTGCCATCAAGAGGACACCCCATGGCTACACCTTC. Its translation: CAIKRTPHGYTF.

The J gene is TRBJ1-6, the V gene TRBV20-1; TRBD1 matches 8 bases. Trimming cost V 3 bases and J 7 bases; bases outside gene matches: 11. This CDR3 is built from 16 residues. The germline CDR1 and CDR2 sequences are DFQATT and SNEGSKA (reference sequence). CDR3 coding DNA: TGCAGTGCTAGTACCCTGGGACAGGCGGGGAATTCACCCCTCCACTTT. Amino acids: CSASTLGQAGNSPLHF.

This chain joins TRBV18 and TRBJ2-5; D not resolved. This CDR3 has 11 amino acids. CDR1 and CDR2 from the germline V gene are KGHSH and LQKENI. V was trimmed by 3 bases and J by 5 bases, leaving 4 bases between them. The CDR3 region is CASSPQETQYF. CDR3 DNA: TGTGCCAGCTCACCGCAGGAGACCCAGTACTTC.